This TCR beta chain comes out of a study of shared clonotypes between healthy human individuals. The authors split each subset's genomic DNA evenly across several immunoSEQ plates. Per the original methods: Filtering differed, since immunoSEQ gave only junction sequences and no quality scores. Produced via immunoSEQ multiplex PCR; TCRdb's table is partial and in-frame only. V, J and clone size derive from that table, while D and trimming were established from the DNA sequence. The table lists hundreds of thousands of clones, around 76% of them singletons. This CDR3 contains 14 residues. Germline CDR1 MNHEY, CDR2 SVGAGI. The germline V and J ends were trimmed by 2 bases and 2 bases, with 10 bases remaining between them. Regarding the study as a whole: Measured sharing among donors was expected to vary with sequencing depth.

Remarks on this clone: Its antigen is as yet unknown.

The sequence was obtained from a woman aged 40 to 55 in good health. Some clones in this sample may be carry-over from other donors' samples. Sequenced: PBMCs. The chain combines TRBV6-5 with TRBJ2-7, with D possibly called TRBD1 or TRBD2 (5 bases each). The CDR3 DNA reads TGTGCCAGCAGTTACACCTCGGGGCCCTACGAGCAGTACTTC. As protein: CASSYTSGPYEQYF.